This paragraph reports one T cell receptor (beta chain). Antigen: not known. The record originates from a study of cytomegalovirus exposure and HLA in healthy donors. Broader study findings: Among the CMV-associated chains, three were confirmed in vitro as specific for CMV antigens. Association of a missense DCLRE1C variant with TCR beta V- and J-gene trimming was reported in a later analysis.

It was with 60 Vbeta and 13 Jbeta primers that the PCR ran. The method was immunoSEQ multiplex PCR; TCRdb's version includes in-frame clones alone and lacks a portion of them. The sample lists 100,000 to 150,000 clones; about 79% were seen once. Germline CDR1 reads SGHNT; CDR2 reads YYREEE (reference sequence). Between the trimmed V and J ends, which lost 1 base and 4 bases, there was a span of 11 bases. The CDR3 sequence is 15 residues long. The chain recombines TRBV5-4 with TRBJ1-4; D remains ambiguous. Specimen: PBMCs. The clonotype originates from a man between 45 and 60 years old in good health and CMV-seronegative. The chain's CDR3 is CASSLSLGVNEKLFF. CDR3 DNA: TGTGCCAGCAGCTTGTCCCTGGGAGTTAATGAAAAACTGTTTTTT.